Listed below are T cell receptor beta chains from one sample, sequenced in a study of Ad26.COV2.S vaccination and SARS-CoV-2 variants. Sequenced by immunoSEQ multiplex PCR; TCRdb stores in-frame clones only, minus some. In the table there are about 350,000 clones, 75% to 90% of which are singletons. This sample comprised peripheral blood, obtained in a trial of Ad26.COV2.S vaccine versus placebo. The receptors shown here come from a person aged 18-65 years who received the Ad26.COV2.S COVID-19 vaccine or a placebo. The CDR3 runs from the conserved cysteine through the conserved F or W. A D gene is named only where the DNA matches it firmly. Part of the rows lack a size; the others show once, few, many or a class for expanded clones.

TRBJ1-6,TRBV5-8,TRBD1,NA,CASSLAATGGNSPLHF,TGTGCCAGCAGCTTGGCCGCGACAGGGGGGAATTCACCCCTCCACTTT
TRBJ1-2,TRBV6-5,NA,NA,CASVNGWGVAWGYTF,TGTGCCAGTGTTAACGGGTGGGGCGTTGCCTGGGGCTACACCTTC
TRBJ2-3,TRBV6-6,TRBD2,NA,CASRETSGGPDTQYF,TGTGCCAGCAGGGAGACTAGCGGGGGCCCAGATACGCAGTATTTT
TRBJ2-7,TRBV19,TRBD2,NA,CASSIKLAGVDSYEQYF,TGTGCCAGTAGTATAAAGCTAGCGGGAGTTGACTCCTACGAGCAGTACTTC
TRBJ2-5,TRBV19,TRBD2,NA,CASSSSGGPTETQYF,TGTGCCAGTTCTTCCAGCGGGGGCCCCACGGAAACCCAGTACTTC
TRBJ2-3,TRBV7-2,TRBD2,NA,CASSPLPGLAGGTQYF,TGTGCCAGCAGTCCTCTACCGGGACTAGCGGGAGGTACGCAGTATTTT
TRBJ1-6,TRBV6-4,NA,NA,CASSREALAPLHF,TGTGCCAGCAGTCGAGAGGCGCTGGCACCCCTCCACTTT
TRBJ2-1,TRBV4-1,NA,NA,CASSKGRTTWGNEQFF,TGCGCCAGCAGCAAAGGTAGGACCACCTGGGGCAATGAGCAGTTCTTC
TRBJ2-1,TRBV18,NA,once,CASHTGGSYNEQFF,TGTGCCAGCCATACAGGTGGGAGTTACAATGAGCAGTTCTTC
TRBJ2-6,TRBV28,NA,NA,CASSSSRGANVLTF,TGTGCCAGCAGTTCCTCGCGGGGGGCCAACGTCCTGACTTTC
TRBJ1-1,TRBV19,NA,once,CASMGGLNTEAFF,TGTGCCAGTATGGGCGGTTTGAACACTGAAGCTTTCTTT
TRBJ2-1,TRBV15,TRBD2,NA,CATRERGANEQFF,TGTGCCACCAGAGAGCGGGGGGCAAATGAGCAGTTCTTC
TRBJ1-3,TRBV20-1,NA,NA,CSASFRASGNTIYF,TGCAGTGCTAGTTTCAGGGCCTCTGGAAACACCATATATTTT
TRBJ1-1,TRBV7-8,NA,NA,CASSYAGRVGTEAFF,TGTGCCAGCAGCTACGCAGGGAGGGTCGGAACTGAAGCTTTCTTT
TRBJ2-1,TRBV29-1,NA,NA,CSGLSGGSLSSYNEQFF,TGCAGCGGACTCTCGGGGGGCTCACTTTCCTCTTACAATGAGCAGTTCTTC
TRBJ2-1,TRBV6-2/TRBV6-3,TRBD1,NA,CASSYGGQGSYNEQFF,TGTGCCAGCAGTTACGGGGGACAGGGGAGCTACAATGAGCAGTTCTTC
TRBJ1-2,TRBV4-3,NA,NA,CASSQDSAPTYGGYTF,TGCGCCAGCAGCCAAGATAGCGCCCCCACCTATGGCGGCTACACCTTC
TRBJ2-2,TRBV3-1/TRBV3-2,NA,NA,CASSSPNTGELFF,TGTGCCAGCAGCTCGCCGAACACCGGGGAGCTGTTTTTT
TRBJ2-3,TRBV19,NA,NA,CASSLTETTDTQYF,TGTGCCAGTAGTTTGACGGAAACGACAGATACGCAGTATTTT
TRBJ2-5,TRBV3-1/TRBV3-2,NA,NA,CASSQAGFEETQYF,TGTGCCAGCAGCCAAGCCGGGTTCGAAGAGACCCAGTACTTC